This T cell receptor (beta chain) is from a study of Graves' ophthalmopathy and Graves' hyperthyroidism. This clonotype has a count of ten or more. The CDR3 totals 16 residues. From germline, CDR1 is KGHDR and CDR2 SFDVKD. Germline trimming cut 4 bases from V and 7 bases from J; bases unmatched to any gene: 7. Amplification of TCR beta CDR3 regions used RNA transcripts. HTBI primers were used in a first-round RT-PCR, which preceded a second-round multiplex PCR. TCRdb redid the calling of the multiplex PCR reads with MiXCR, one entry per CDR3 protein. The repertoire consists of about 480,000 distinct CDR3 sequences, with about 15% occurring once and the leading ten covering 8% to 10%.

The sequence came from a woman younger than 45 with Graves' ophthalmopathy. The chain links TRBV24-1 to TRBJ2-2, with 11 bases fitting TRBD1. Source material: blood. CDR3 sequence reads: CATSDRTGGVGGELFF. The CDR3 DNA reads as TGTGCCACCAGTGACCGGACAGGGGGCGTAGGCGGGGAGCTGTTTTTT.